The next 9 T cell receptor beta chains were all read from a single sample in a study of technical replicates of blood from several donors. Produced via immunoSEQ multiplex PCR; TCRdb's table is partial and in-frame only. The sample contains 75,000 to 100,000 clones, approximately 94% of which appear only once. The sample taken for sequencing was T cells isolated from PBMCs. The receptors derive from a human donor in good health.

The chain uses TRBV4-1 and TRBJ1-6, with 9 bases matching TRBD1. The CDR3 spans 15 residues. With 0 bases clipped from V and 10 bases from J, the junction kept 4 bases outside the gene matches. Germline V gene data show CDR1 as MGHRA and CDR2 as YSYEKL. The CDR3 loop is CASSQDTGGSSPLHF. CDR3 sequence (DNA): TGCGCCAGCAGCCAAGATACAGGGGGCAGCTCACCCCTCCACTTT.

The V gene is TRBV10-2, the J gene TRBJ2-3; TRBD2 aligns across 9 bases. CDR3 length: 14 residues. After removal of 4 bases from V and 9 bases from J, the junction contained 8 bases not matched to a gene. In germline, CDR1 is WSHSY, CDR2 SAAADI. CDR3 protein: CASSGTVAGGTQYF. CDR3 bases: TGCGCCAGCAGTGGGACCGTGGCGGGGGGGACGCAGTATTTT.

The chain couples TRBV7-9 to TRBJ1-2; D is possibly TRBD1 (6 bases). The CDR3 runs 13 residues. Germline V CDR1 and CDR2: SEHNR, FQNEAQ (reference sequence). V was cut by 8 bases and J by 4 bases, with 14 bases left in between. The CDR3 sequence: CASYKGGVYGYTF. CDR3 nucleotide sequence: TGTGCCAGCTACAAGGGGGGGGTCTATGGCTACACCTTC. The full variable domain, in which reference TRBV7-9 and TRBJ1-2 provide the parts outside the CDR3, is DTGVSQNPRHKITKRGQNVTFRCDPISEHNRLYWYRQTLGQGPEFLTYFQNEAQLEKSRLLSDRFSAERPKGSFSTLEIQRTEQGDSAMYLCASYKGGVYGYTFGSGTRLTVV.

In DNA form, the CDR3 reads TGTGCCAGCAGCTCAGGCGTGGTGGGCACCTATGGCTACACCTTC. Protein product: CASSSGVVGTYGYTF. This chain uses TRBV5-6 with TRBJ1-2, with D unresolved. Trimming removed 3 bases from V and 4 bases from J, with 16 bases in between. The CDR3 has 15 amino acids. The germline V gene encodes CDR1 SGHDT and CDR2 YYEEEE.

V gene TRBV14 combines with J gene TRBJ2-3, with D possibly matching TRBD1 (6 bases). The length of the CDR3 is 15 residues. Germline V gene data show CDR1 as SGHDN and CDR2 as FVKESK. Trimming left V 4 bases short and J 2 bases short, with 13 bases between. The CDR3 region is CASSPYRVITDTQYF. CDR3 nucleotides: TGTGCCAGCAGCCCGTACAGGGTTATCACAGATACGCAGTATTTT.

CDR3 in amino acids: CASSSQGSYNEQFF. The CDR3 DNA reads as TGCGCCAGCAGCTCACAGGGGTCCTACAATGAGCAGTTCTTC. The chain joins TRBV5-1 to TRBJ2-1, with 7 nucleotides matching TRBD1. Germline trimming cut 3 bases from V and 1 base from J; bases unmatched to any gene: 1. Germline V lookup: CDR1 SGHRS, CDR2 YFSETQ. This CDR3 has 14 residues.

A single count supports this clone. The chain uses TRBV5-1 and TRBJ1-2; TRBD1 aligns across 7 bases. The CDR3 length is 13 residues. V lost 4 bases and J lost 8; bases outside the gene matches: 8. Germline lookup yields CDR1 SGHRS and CDR2 YFSETQ. The CDR3 protein is CASSTSQGQGYTF. The CDR3 nucleotides read TGCGCCAGCAGCACCTCACAGGGGCAGGGCTACACCTTC.

The chain recombines TRBV15 with TRBJ2-7; 7 bases match TRBD1. CDR3 length: 15 residues. V lost 1 base and J lost 2; bases outside the gene matches: 5. Per germline, CDR1 LNHNV and CDR2 YYDKDF (reference sequence). CDR3 in amino acids: CATSRGSGGPYEQYF. CDR3 sequence (DNA): TGTGCCACCAGCAGAGGGTCAGGGGGTCCCTACGAGCAGTACTTC.

V is TRBV5-4 and J is TRBJ1-4, with a tentative D call TRBD1 (5 bases). The germline V and J ends were trimmed by 4 bases and 4 bases, with 11 bases remaining between them. CDR3 length: 14 residues. CDR1 and CDR2 (germline): SGHNT, YYREEE (reference sequence). CDR3 nucleotide sequence: TGTGCCAGCAGCGACAGCTTCCTTAATGAAAAACTGTTTTTT. Translated, it gives CASSDSFLNEKLFF.